The 10 T cell receptor beta chains below all came from one sample that was sequenced in a study of CD8+ T cells in alopecia areata. Noted treatment: oral pan-JAK inhibitor, 5-10 mg twice daily. cDNA prepared by RNA extraction and subsequent reverse transcription served as the template for sequencing. Repertoires were generated with immunoSEQ multiplex PCR, while TCRdb's copy carries only in-frame clones and drops some. This table holds 150,000 to 200,000 clones, approximately 67% found once. Sequencing was performed on CD4+ T cells sorted from blood, taken at roughly week 49, from a patient treated with tofacitinib. These TCRs come from a human donor with alopecia areata.

This clone was observed a handful of times. The chain combines TRBV7-9 with TRBJ1-4, with D possibly being TRBD1 (5 bases). Germline assignment: CDR1 SEHNR and CDR2 FQNEAQ (reference sequence). V lost 0 bases and J 0 bases, leaving 8 bases between the germline ends. The CDR3 totals 16 residues. The CDR3 spells CASSLAMGATNEKLFF. In DNA, the CDR3 is TGTGCCAGCAGCTTAGCCATGGGGGCAACTAATGAAAAACTGTTTTTT.

The chain has TRBV7-6 and TRBJ1-6; the match to TRBD1 covers 8 bases. The CDR3 spans 16 residues. Per germline, CDR1 SGHVS and CDR2 FNYEAQ. V trimming: 5 bases; J trimming: 5 bases; junction bases outside the gene matches: 8. The CDR3 DNA reads as TGTGCCAGCAGCCCTGCAGGGGGCTTAGATAATTCACCCCTCCACTTT. Translating gives CASSPAGGLDNSPLHF.

This sequence joins TRBV5-1 and TRBJ1-6; the D is unclear. CDR3 size: 15 residues. Trimming cost V 4 bases and J 7 bases, with 15 bases left between them. Germline V gene lookup returns CDR1 SGHRS and CDR2 YFSETQ. CDR3 coding DNA: TGCGCCAGCAGCAGTGACCCGGTGGGAAATTCACCCCTCCACTTT. Its translation is CASSSDPVGNSPLHF.

The V call is TRBV29-1, the J call TRBJ1-1, with 9 bases that match TRBD1. The CDR3 loop spans 14 amino acids. In germline, CDR1 is SQVTM, CDR2 ANQGSEA. V dropped 5 bases and J dropped 2; count of bases not matched to a gene: 6. In DNA form, the CDR3 reads TGCAGCGTTTACAGGGGGCAGCTTAACACTGAAGCTTTCTTT. It encodes CSVYRGQLNTEAFF. Full variable domain (remainder filled in from reference TRBV29-1 and TRBJ1-1): SAVISQKPSRDICQRGTSLTIQCQVDSQVTMMFWYRQQPGQSLTLIATANQGSEATYESGFVIDKFPISRPNLTFSTLTVSNMSPEDSSIYLCSVYRGQLNTEAFFGQGTRLTVV.

The chain carries TRBV29-1 and TRBJ1-1, with a tentative D call TRBD1 (5 bases). V shed 4 bases and J shed 0 bases, with 9 bases lying between them. Germline lookup yields CDR1 SQVTM and CDR2 ANQGSEA. The CDR3 contains 13 residues. The CDR3 reads CSVGGAMNTEAFF. The DNA for the CDR3 is TGCAGCGTTGGCGGGGCGATGAACACTGAAGCTTTCTTT. Together with reference TRBV29-1 and TRBJ1-1, the CDR3 gives the full variable domain: SAVISQKPSRDICQRGTSLTIQCQVDSQVTMMFWYRQQPGQSLTLIATANQGSEATYESGFVIDKFPISRPNLTFSTLTVSNMSPEDSSIYLCSVGGAMNTEAFFGQGTRLTVV.

The J gene is TRBJ1-2, the V gene TRBV14, with D unclear. The V gene's germline CDR1 is SGHDN and CDR2 FVKESK. Trimming pared 2 bases from V and 7 bases from J, leaving 11 bases between. The length of the CDR3 is 13 residues. CDR3 amino acids: CASSQYYSSGYTF. CDR3 coding DNA: TGTGCCAGCAGCCAATACTATTCGAGTGGCTACACCTTC.

The gene calls are TRBV12-5 and TRBJ2-3; D may be TRBD1 (5 bases). Per germline, CDR1 LGHNT and CDR2 FRNRAP. Deletions cut 7 bases from V and 3 bases from J, with 11 bases between. The CDR3 is made up of 13 amino acids. This chain's CDR3 is CASEQGRTDTQYF. DNA of the CDR3: TGTGCTAGTGAGCAGGGTCGAACAGATACGCAGTATTTT.

This rearrangement joins TRBV9 to TRBJ2-5; no clear D gene. This CDR3 contains 15 residues. Germline V lookup: CDR1 SGDLS, CDR2 YYNGEE. Trimming cost V 1 base and J 5 bases, with 15 bases left between them. The CDR3 coding sequence is TGTGCCAGCAGCGTATTGGAAGGCGTTGGCGAGACCCAGTACTTC. It codes for CASSVLEGVGETQYF.

As regards this clone: Within the sample, other DNA sequences also encode this same CDR3. The CDR3 reads CSVDGTGTYEQYF. The CDR3 nucleotides read TGCAGCGTTGATGGGACAGGCACCTACGAGCAGTACTTC. The V and J genes are TRBV29-1 and TRBJ2-7; TRBD1 agrees at 8 bases. This CDR3 is 13 amino acids long. CDR1 is SQVTM, CDR2 ANQGSEA, per germline. V dropped 3 bases and J dropped 2; count of bases not matched to a gene: 3.

The CDR3 here is CASSSDRVISPLHF. In DNA, the CDR3 is TGTGCCAGCAGCTCCGACAGGGTGATATCACCCCTCCACTTT. The gene calls are TRBV11-2 and TRBJ1-6; 7 bases line up with TRBD1. V shed 4 bases, J shed 10 bases, and the junction held 7 bases outside the gene matches. Germline CDR1 is SGHAT and CDR2 is FQNNGV. CDR3 length: 14 amino acids.